Listed below are T cell receptor beta chains from one sample, sequenced in a study of monozygotic twins with inflammatory bowel disease. No DNA is given; TCRdb re-called the 5' RACE reads and lists each CDR3 protein once. The table lists 110,000 to 150,000 distinct CDR3 sequences. The sequenced sample was blood. The receptors stem from a human donor with ulcerative colitis or Crohn's disease, or a healthy co-twin of an affected twin (not recorded which). Each CDR3 is given with its conserved first and last residue. Each record gives: J gene, V gene, CDR3 protein.

TRBJ2-7	TRBV6-1	CASSRSGSYEQYF
TRBJ2-1	TRBV20-1	CSARGGGIGEQFF
TRBJ2-7	TRBV3-1	CASSRGRNEQYF
TRBJ1-1	TRBV6-1	CASSRNLMTEAFF
TRBJ2-1	TRBV20-1	CSVILLAGSDNEQFF
TRBJ1-6	TRBV6-5	CASSSGTVTLHF
TRBJ2-3	TRBV11-2	CASSFRGGPRTDTQYF
TRBJ1-5	TRBV23-1	CASSQFGQGGNQPQHF
TRBJ2-3	TRBV11-3	CASSSGLGKDTQYF
TRBJ2-7	TRBV30	CAWTGTGGVQYF
TRBJ2-2	TRBV27	CASSSPPDTGELFF
TRBJ1-6	TRBV12-3/TRBV12-4	CASSPSTTSTPLHF
TRBJ1-5	TRBV6-2/TRBV6-3	CASSGEAEPQHF
TRBJ2-3	TRBV6-1	CASRSGRVRGTDTQYF
TRBJ1-6	TRBV27	CASSLWRQGDSPLHF
TRBJ1-4	TRBV3-1	CASSQGGSSNEKLFF
TRBJ2-5	TRBV3-1	CASSPLGNQETQYF
TRBJ1-1	TRBV20-1	CSATKTGGSTEAFF
TRBJ2-1	TRBV24-1	CATSQGQGAKSYNEQFF
TRBJ2-2	TRBV20-1	CSARALGLAGGPTGELFF